These T cell receptor beta chains were read from a single sample in a study of blood T cell repertoires in COVID-19. The data were produced by immunoSEQ multiplex PCR, yet TCRdb's version contains in-frame clones alone and is incomplete. The data contain around 35,000 clones, roughly nine tenths of them singletons. What was sequenced was peripheral blood. These receptors were taken from a human donor in a cohort sampled during active COVID-19. Both conserved end residues are part of each CDR3. The D gene is left open where the match is weak. A row's size may be missing; if present it is once, few, many or a size class.

j_call d_call v_call clone_size cdr3_aa cdr3_nt
TRBJ1-3 - TRBV28 - CASSTRQTYSGNTIYF TGTGCCAGCAGTACTCGACAGACGTACTCTGGAAACACCATATATTTT
TRBJ2-3 TRBD2 TRBV4-3 - CASSQQGLAGMGTDTQYF TGCGCCAGCAGCCAACAAGGACTAGCGGGGATGGGCACAGATACGCAGTATTTT
TRBJ2-7 - TRBV5-1 - CASSLGLAYYEQYF TGCGCCAGCAGCTTGGGTCTAGCGTATTACGAGCAGTACTTC
TRBJ2-5 - TRBV29-1 - CSVDKWELQETQYF TGCAGCGTTGACAAGTGGGAGCTTCAAGAGACCCAGTACTTC
TRBJ2-3 TRBD1 TRBV6-2/TRBV6-3 - CASSDRGGTDTQYF TGTGCCAGCAGTGACAGGGGTGGCACAGATACGCAGTATTTT
TRBJ1-3 - TRBV7-8 - CASSLARVSGNTIYF TGTGCCAGCAGCTTAGCGCGGGTCTCTGGAAACACCATATATTTT
TRBJ2-2 TRBD1 TRBV6-5 - CASSWRTGLTGELFF TGTGCCAGCAGTTGGCGGACAGGGTTGACCGGGGAGCTGTTTTTT
TRBJ1-5 TRBD1 TRBV28 few CASSLRDRWLPQHF TGTGCCAGCAGTTTGAGGGACAGGTGGCTGCCCCAGCATTTT
TRBJ2-7 TRBD1 TRBV30 - CAWNGQGSEQYF TGTGCCTGGAACGGACAGGGGAGCGAGCAGTACTTC
TRBJ2-7 - TRBV9 once CASSVGPDYEQYF TGTGCCAGCAGCGTAGGGCCAGACTACGAGCAGTACTTC
TRBJ2-2 TRBD1 TRBV15 - CATSRLPPGTEQVTGELFF TGTGCCACCAGCAGACTCCCCCCCGGGACAGAGCAAGTCACCGGGGAGCTGTTTTTT
TRBJ2-5 - TRBV2 - CASSEGWGLRETQYF TGTGCCAGCAGTGAAGGGTGGGGCCTGAGGGAGACCCAGTACTTC
TRBJ1-2 - TRBV7-9 - CASSLAMGEAYGYTF TGTGCCAGCAGCTTAGCAATGGGGGAGGCCTATGGCTACACCTTC
TRBJ1-4 TRBD1 TRBV19 - CASSRTGPNEKLFF TGTGCCAGTAGCCGGACAGGGCCTAATGAAAAACTGTTTTTT
TRBJ1-2 - TRBV3-1/TRBV3-2 - CASSQEGTGWAGSGYTF TGTGCCAGCAGCCAAGAAGGCACAGGGTGGGCCGGTAGTGGCTACACCTTC
TRBJ2-7 TRBD2 TRBV6-6 - CASRVTSGPSYEQYF TGTGCCAGCAGAGTTACTAGCGGGCCCTCCTACGAGCAGTACTTC
TRBJ1-5 TRBD1 TRBV30 few CAWSPRDSFNQPQHF TGTGCCTGGAGTCCCCGGGACAGCTTCAATCAGCCCCAGCATTTT
TRBJ1-2 TRBD1 TRBV14 - CASSPGDSLKTNYGYTF TGTGCCAGCAGCCCAGGGGACAGTCTAAAAACTAACTATGGCTACACCTTC
TRBJ1-2 - TRBV6-5 once CASSYSAGGDYGYTF TGTGCCAGCAGTTACTCGGCAGGAGGGGACTATGGCTACACCTTC
TRBJ1-2 - TRBV29-1 - CSAGAAGGYTF TGCAGCGCTGGAGCGGCGGGAGGCTACACCTTC
TRBJ1-3 - TRBV30 - CAWSAGARGNTIYF TGTGCCTGGAGTGCAGGGGCGCGAGGAAACACCATATATTTT
TRBJ1-5 - TRBV19 - CASSIVGGEHSNQPQHF TGTGCCAGTAGTATAGTCGGCGGCGAACATAGCAATCAGCCCCAGCATTTT
TRBJ2-1 TRBD2 TRBV4-1 - CASSASGAYNEQFF TGCGCCAGCAGCGCTAGCGGAGCCTACAATGAGCAGTTCTTC
TRBJ1-5 - TRBV5-6 - CASSVDKNQPQHF TGTGCCAGCAGCGTGGACAAGAATCAGCCCCAGCATTTT
TRBJ1-4 - TRBV19 once CASSKGEGPASTTNEKLFF TGTGCCAGTAGTAAGGGGGAGGGCCCGGCGAGCACAACTAATGAAAAACTGTTTTTT
TRBJ2-7 TRBD1 TRBV7-8 once CASSLGQEKYF TGTGCCAGCAGCCTGGGACAGGAAAAGTACTTC
TRBJ2-7 - TRBV5-1 - CASSLAPGRVNEQYF TGCGCCAGCAGCTTGGCTCCGGGCAGGGTTAACGAGCAGTACTTC
TRBJ2-2 TRBD2 TRBV9 - CASSALAGAGELFF TGTGCCAGCAGCGCCCTAGCGGGAGCCGGGGAGCTGTTTTTT
TRBJ2-1 TRBD1 TRBV6-5 - CASSSDRDSYNEQFF TGTGCCAGCAGCTCGGACAGGGACTCCTACAATGAGCAGTTCTTC
TRBJ1-1 TRBD1 TRBV5-1 - CASSAQQGTEAFF TGCGCCAGCAGCGCTCAACAGGGGACTGAAGCTTTCTTT
TRBJ2-7 - TRBV10-3 - CAISEKRAISSYEQYF TGTGCCATCAGTGAGAAGAGGGCCATAAGCTCCTACGAGCAGTACTTC
TRBJ2-7 TRBD2 TRBV11-2 - CASSVLRGAETYEQYF TGTGCCAGCAGCGTCCTGCGGGGGGCCGAAACCTACGAGCAGTACTTC
TRBJ2-3 TRBD1 TRBV5-4 - CASSSDRGWADTQYF TGTGCCAGCAGCTCGGACAGGGGATGGGCAGATACGCAGTATTTT
TRBJ2-3 TRBD2 TRBV10-1 - CASSEGLAGQDTQYF TGCGCCAGCAGTGAGGGACTAGCGGGGCAAGATACGCAGTATTTT
TRBJ1-1 - TRBV10-3 - CAISAQGANTEAFF TGTGCCATCAGTGCACAGGGCGCGAACACTGAAGCTTTCTTT
TRBJ1-4 TRBD1 TRBV19 - CASSDRGSNEKLFF TGTGCCAGTAGTGACAGGGGTTCTAATGAAAAACTGTTTTTT
TRBJ2-3 - TRBV7-2 - CASSTSTLDTQYF TGTGCCAGCAGCACGTCGACTTTAGATACGCAGTATTTT
TRBJ2-2 TRBD1 TRBV18 - CASSPSKQGAGAGELFF TGTGCCAGCTCACCCTCCAAACAGGGGGCCGGGGCCGGGGAGCTGTTTTTT
TRBJ2-7 - TRBV7-9 - CASTLGGGSYEQYF TGTGCCAGCACCCTGGGAGGGGGCTCCTACGAGCAGTACTTC
TRBJ1-2 TRBD1 TRBV3-1/TRBV3-2 - CASSLTGFYGYTF TGTGCCAGCAGCCTGACAGGGTTCTATGGCTACACCTTC
TRBJ2-7 - TRBV5-1 - CASSVQGLGEQYF TGCGCCAGCAGCGTCCAGGGTCTAGGTGAGCAGTACTTC
TRBJ2-2 - TRBV7-9 - CASSSTSTGFAGELFF TGTGCCAGCAGCTCCACCTCAACAGGGTTTGCCGGGGAGCTGTTTTTT
TRBJ1-1 - TRBV6-5 - CASSPDRRNTEAFF TGTGCCAGCAGCCCGGACAGAAGGAACACTGAAGCTTTCTTT
TRBJ2-1 - TRBV3-1/TRBV3-2 - CASSQGFRGSWEQFF TGTGCCAGCAGCCAAGGATTCCGGGGATCTTGGGAGCAGTTCTTC
TRBJ1-5 - TRBV30 - CAWSVNEGQPQHF TGTGCCTGGAGTGTAAACGAGGGTCAGCCCCAGCATTTT
TRBJ2-2 TRBD1 TRBV6-5 - CASSSGQGNTGELFF TGTGCCAGCAGCTCCGGACAGGGGAACACCGGGGAGCTGTTTTTT
TRBJ2-6 TRBD2 TRBV5-1 few CASSPSGGSGANVLTF TGCGCCAGCAGCCCCTCGGGGGGCTCTGGGGCCAACGTCCTGACTTTC
TRBJ1-6 - TRBV4-3 - CASSQDPAHNSPLHF TGCGCCAGCAGCCAAGATCCAGCGCACAACTCACCCCTCCACTTT
TRBJ2-7 - TRBV6-5 - CASLPASRGEQYF TGTGCCAGCTTACCAGCGTCCCGTGGGGAGCAGTACTTC
TRBJ2-2 - TRBV28 - CASKDTKSNTGELFF TGTGCCAGCAAAGACACAAAATCGAACACCGGGGAGCTGTTTTTT
TRBJ1-6 - TRBV4-1 few CASSQRWDTNNSPLHF TGCGCCAGCAGCCAAAGATGGGACACGAATAATTCACCCCTCCACTTT
TRBJ2-7 - TRBV7-9 few CASSFREFYEQYF TGTGCCAGCAGCTTTAGAGAATTCTACGAGCAGTACTTC
TRBJ2-3 TRBD2 TRBV7-8 - CASSFGSGVLGGDTQYF TGTGCCAGCAGCTTTGGTAGCGGGGTTTTAGGGGGAGATACGCAGTATTTT
TRBJ1-6 - TRBV27 - CASSLLGSSYNSPLHF TGTGCCAGCAGTTTACTGGGGAGCTCCTATAATTCACCCCTCCACTTT